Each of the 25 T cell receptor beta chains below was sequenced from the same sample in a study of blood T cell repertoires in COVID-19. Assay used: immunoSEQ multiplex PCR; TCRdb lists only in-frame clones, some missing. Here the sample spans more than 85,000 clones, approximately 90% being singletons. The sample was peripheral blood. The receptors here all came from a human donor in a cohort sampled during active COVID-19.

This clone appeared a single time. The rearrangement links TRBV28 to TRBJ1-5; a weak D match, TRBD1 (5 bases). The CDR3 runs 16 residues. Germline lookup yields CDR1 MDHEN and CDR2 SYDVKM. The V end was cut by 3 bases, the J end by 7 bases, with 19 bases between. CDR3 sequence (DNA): TGTGCCAGCAGTTTTCCCCCCGGAAAAAGGGGACAGCCCCAGCATTTT. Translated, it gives CASSFPPGKRGQPQHF.

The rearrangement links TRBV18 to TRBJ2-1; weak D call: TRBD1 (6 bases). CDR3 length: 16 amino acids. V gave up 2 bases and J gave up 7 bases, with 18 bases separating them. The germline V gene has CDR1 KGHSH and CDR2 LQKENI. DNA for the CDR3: TGTGCCAGCTCACCATCCAGGGGCTTAGGTGTGAATGAGCAGTTCTTC. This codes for CASSPSRGLGVNEQFF.

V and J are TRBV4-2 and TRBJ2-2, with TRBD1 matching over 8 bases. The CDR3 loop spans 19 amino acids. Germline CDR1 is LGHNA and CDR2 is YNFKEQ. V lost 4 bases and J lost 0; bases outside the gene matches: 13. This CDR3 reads CASSRDIGTGPPNTGELFF. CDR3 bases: TGTGCCAGCAGCCGAGATATAGGGACAGGCCCCCCGAACACCGGGGAGCTGTTTTTT.

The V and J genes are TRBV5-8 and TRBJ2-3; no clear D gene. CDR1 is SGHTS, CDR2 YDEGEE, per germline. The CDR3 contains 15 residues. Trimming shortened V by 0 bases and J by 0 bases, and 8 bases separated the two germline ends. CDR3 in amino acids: CASSLVVQSTDTQYF. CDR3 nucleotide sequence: TGTGCCAGCAGCTTGGTTGTTCAGAGCACAGATACGCAGTATTTT. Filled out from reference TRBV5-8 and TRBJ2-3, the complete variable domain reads EAGVTQSPTHLIKTRGQQATLRCSPISGHTSVYWYQQALGLGLQFLLWYDEGEERNRGNFPPRFSGRQFPNYSSELNVNALELEDSALYLCASSLVVQSTDTQYFGPGTRLTVL.

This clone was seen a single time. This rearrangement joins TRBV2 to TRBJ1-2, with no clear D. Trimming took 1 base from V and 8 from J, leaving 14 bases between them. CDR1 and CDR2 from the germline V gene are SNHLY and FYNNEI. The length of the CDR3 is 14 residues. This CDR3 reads CASSEGTFSGGYTF. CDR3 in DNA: TGTGCCAGCAGTGAAGGGACGTTCAGCGGGGGCTACACCTTC.

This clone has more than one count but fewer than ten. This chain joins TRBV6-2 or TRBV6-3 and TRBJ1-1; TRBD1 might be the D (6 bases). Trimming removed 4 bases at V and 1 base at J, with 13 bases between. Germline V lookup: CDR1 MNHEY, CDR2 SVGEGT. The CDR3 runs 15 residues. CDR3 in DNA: TGTGCCAGCAGTTCTTTCGGCAGGGGGAACACTGAAGCTTTCTTT. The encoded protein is CASSSFGRGNTEAFF.

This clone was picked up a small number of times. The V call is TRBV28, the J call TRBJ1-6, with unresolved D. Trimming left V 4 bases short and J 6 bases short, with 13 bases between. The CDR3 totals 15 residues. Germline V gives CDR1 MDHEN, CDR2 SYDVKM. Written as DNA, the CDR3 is TGTGCCAGCAGTTCCGAATGGGCCGTTAATTCACCCCTCCACTTT. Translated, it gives CASSSEWAVNSPLHF.

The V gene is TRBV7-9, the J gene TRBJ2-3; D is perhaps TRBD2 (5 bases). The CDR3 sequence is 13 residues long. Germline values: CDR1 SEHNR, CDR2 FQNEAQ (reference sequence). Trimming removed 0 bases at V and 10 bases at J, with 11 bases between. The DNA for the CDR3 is TGTGCCAGCAGCTTAGCACCCCTAGCTTCGCAGTATTTT. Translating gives CASSLAPLASQYF.

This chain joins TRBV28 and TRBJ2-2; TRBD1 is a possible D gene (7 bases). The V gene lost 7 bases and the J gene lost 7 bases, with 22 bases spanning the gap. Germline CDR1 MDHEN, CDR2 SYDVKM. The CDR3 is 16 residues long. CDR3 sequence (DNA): TGTGCCAGCACATTGGCTTGGAGGGGGCGAGGCGGGGAGCTGTTTTTT. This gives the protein CASTLAWRGRGGELFF.

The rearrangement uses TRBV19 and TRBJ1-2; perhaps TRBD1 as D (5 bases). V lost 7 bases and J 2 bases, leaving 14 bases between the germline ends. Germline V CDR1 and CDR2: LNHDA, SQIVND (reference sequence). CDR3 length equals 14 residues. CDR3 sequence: CASTGQPANYGYTF. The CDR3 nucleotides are TGTGCCAGTACCGGACAACCCGCCAACTATGGCTACACCTTC.

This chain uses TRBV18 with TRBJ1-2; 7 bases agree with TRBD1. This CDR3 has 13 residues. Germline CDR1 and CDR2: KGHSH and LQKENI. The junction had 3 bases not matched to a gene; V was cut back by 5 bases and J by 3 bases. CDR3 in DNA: TGTGCCAGCTCAGGCGGACAGGACTATGGCTACACCTTC. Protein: CASSGGQDYGYTF.

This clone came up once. In DNA, the CDR3 is TGTGCCAGCAGCCGGGCGGGGCTCTCTGGGGACATTCAGTACTTC. Translation gives CASSRAGLSGDIQYF. This chain uses TRBV3-1 (or the pseudogene TRBV3-2) with TRBJ2-4; D possibly corresponds to TRBD2 (6 bases). The CDR3 is 15 residues long. V was clipped by 4 bases and J by 8 bases, with 18 bases between them. Germline-derived CDR1 and CDR2 are LGHDT and YNNKEL (reference sequence).

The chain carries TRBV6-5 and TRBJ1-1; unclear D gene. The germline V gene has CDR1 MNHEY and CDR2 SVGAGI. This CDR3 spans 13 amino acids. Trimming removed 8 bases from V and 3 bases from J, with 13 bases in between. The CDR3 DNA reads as TGTGCCAGCGGCCGGAGTCCGGACACTGAAGCTTTCTTT. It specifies CASGRSPDTEAFF.

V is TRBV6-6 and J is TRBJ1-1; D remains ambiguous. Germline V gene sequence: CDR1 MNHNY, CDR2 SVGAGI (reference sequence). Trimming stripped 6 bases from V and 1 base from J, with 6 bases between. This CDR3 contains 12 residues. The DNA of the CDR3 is TGTGCCAGCAGCTGGAGGAACACTGAAGCTTTCTTT. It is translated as CASSWRNTEAFF.

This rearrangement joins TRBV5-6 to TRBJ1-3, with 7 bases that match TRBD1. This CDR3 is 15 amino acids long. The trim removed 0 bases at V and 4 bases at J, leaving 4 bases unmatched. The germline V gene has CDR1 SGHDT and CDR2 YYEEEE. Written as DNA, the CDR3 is TGTGCCAGCAGCTTGGCCGGGACAGAAGGAAACACCATATATTTT. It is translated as CASSLAGTEGNTIYF. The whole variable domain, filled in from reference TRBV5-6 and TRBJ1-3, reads DAGVTQSPTHLIKTRGQQVTLRCSPKSGHDTVSWYQQALGQGPQFIFQYYEEEERQRGNFPDRFSGHQFPNYSSELNVNALLLGDSALYLCASSLAGTEGNTIYFGEGSWLTVV.

The CDR3 DNA reads as TGTGCCAGCAGTTACCGGTACAATGAGCAGTTCTTC. Encoded protein: CASSYRYNEQFF. The chain links TRBV6-6 to TRBJ2-1; D ambiguous. Germline V gene sequence: CDR1 MNHNY, CDR2 SVGAGI (reference sequence). Trimming left V 2 bases short and J 4 bases short, with 3 bases between. There are 12 residues in the CDR3.

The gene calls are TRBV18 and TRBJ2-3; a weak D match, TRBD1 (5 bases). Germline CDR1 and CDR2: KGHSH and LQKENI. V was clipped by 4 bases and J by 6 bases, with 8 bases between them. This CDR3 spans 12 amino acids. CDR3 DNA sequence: TGTGCCAGCTCACTCAGGGATGATACGCAGTATTTT. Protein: CASSLRDDTQYF.

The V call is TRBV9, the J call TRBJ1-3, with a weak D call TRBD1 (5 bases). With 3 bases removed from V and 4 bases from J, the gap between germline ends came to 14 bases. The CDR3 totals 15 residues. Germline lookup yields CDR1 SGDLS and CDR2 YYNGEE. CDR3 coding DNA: TGTGCCAGCAGCGCCCACGACAGTAACGGAAACACCATATATTTT. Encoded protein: CASSAHDSNGNTIYF.

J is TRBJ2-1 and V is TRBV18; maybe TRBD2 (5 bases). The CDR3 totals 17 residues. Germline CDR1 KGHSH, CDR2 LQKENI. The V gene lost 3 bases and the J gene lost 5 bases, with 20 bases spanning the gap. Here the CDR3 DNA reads TGTGCCAGCTCACCGGAGGTCTTCCCGGGCGTCCACAATGAGCAGTTCTTC. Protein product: CASSPEVFPGVHNEQFF.

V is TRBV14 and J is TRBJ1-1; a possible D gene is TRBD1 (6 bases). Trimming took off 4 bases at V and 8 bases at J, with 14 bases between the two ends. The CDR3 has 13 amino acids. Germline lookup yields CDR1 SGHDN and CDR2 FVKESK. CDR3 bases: TGTGCCAGCAGCCCCTTTGGGGGGGCGGAAGCTTTCTTT. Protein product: CASSPFGGAEAFF. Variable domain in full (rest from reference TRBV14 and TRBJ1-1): EAGVTQFPSHSVIEKGQTVTLRCDPISGHDNLYWYRRVMGKEIKFLLHFVKESKQDESGMPNNRFLAERTGGTYSTLKVQPAELEDSGVYFCASSPFGGAEAFFGQGTRLTVV.

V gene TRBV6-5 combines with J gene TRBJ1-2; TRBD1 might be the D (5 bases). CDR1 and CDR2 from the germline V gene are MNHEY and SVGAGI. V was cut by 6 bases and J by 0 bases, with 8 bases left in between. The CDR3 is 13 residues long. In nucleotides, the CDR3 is TGTGCCAGCAGCCCCAGGGCTAACTATGGCTACACCTTC. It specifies CASSPRANYGYTF.

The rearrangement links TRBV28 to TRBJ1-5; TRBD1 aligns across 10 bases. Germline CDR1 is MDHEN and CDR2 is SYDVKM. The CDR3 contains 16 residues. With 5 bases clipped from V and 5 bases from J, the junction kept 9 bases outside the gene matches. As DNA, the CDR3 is TGTGCCAGCAGTCCTCCCCGGACAGGGGGGCATCAGCCCCAGCATTTT. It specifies CASSPPRTGGHQPQHF.

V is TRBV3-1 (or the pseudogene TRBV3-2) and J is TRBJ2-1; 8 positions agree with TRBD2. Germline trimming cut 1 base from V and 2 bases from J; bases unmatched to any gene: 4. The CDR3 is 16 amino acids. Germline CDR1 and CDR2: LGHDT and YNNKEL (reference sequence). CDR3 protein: CASSQVSGVPYNEQFF. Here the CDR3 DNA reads TGTGCCAGCAGCCAAGTTAGCGGGGTTCCCTACAATGAGCAGTTCTTC.

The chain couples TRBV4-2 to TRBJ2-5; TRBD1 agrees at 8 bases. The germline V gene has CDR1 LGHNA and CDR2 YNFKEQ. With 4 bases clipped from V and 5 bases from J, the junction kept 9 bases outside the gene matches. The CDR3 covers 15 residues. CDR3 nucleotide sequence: TGTGCCAGCAGCCCTAAGCAGGGGGCGGGGGAGACCCAGTACTTC. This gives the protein CASSPKQGAGETQYF.

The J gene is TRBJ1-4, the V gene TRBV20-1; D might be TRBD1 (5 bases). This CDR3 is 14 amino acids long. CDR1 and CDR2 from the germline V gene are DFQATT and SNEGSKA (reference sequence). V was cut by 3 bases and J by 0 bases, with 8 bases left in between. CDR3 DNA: TGCAGTGCTAGTCCGGGGGCAACTAATGAAAAACTGTTTTTT. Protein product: CSASPGATNEKLFF.